The text below deals with one T cell receptor (beta chain). Antigen: not known. The sample belongs to a study of siplizumab effects on memory and regulatory T cells. The study, taken as a whole, reports: The suppressive capacity of proliferating Tregs from siplizumab cultures remained unconfirmed. No assignable naive or memory phenotype existed for roughly 80-97% of proliferating CD4+ or CD8+ clones. Both greater diversity than memory cells and a major contribution to the alloresponse seemed to characterize naive T cells.

Profiling relied on immunoSEQ multiplex PCR, and the TCRdb table lists in-frame clones only, not all of them. The sample holds around 100,000 clones, 94% seen once. Trimming took 0 bases from V and 3 from J, leaving 13 bases between them. This CDR3 region has 15 residues. Germline CDR1 SGDLS, CDR2 YYNGEE. The specimen sequenced was non-Treg CD4+ T cells sorted from blood. J is TRBJ2-7 and V is TRBV9, with D maybe TRBD1 (5 bases). This receptor was obtained from a human donor in good health. CDR3 nucleotide sequence: TGTGCCAGCAGCGTAGATGTTAGCAGGGACTACGAGCAGTACTTC. Amino acids: CASSVDVSRDYEQYF.